This T cell receptor (beta chain) originates from a study of radiation and T cells in renal cell carcinoma. Study context: Nephrectomy followed 15 Gy stereotactic body radiation by 4 weeks. Study-wide points: Baseline intratumoral clonotype presence is unknown without pretreatment biopsies.

Time point denoted: blood 2 weeks post-SBRT. Treatment given: 15 Gy SBRT to primary tumor, nephrectomy 4 weeks later. Comments on this clone: Its antigen is unidentified.

V shed 0 bases, J shed 8 bases, and the junction held 8 bases outside the gene matches. Germline values: CDR1 SGHNT, CDR2 YYREEE (reference sequence). The CDR3 runs 18 residues. The assay was immunoSEQ multiplex PCR, and TCRdb's table has in-frame clones only and misses some. The profile shows 70,000 or so clones, 82% of them singletons. Sequenced here: blood, sampled from a patient whose treatment included radiotherapy and nephrectomy. The V and J genes are TRBV5-4 and TRBJ2-2, with 15 bases that match TRBD2. This sequence originates from a man aged 55 to 70 with renal cell carcinoma. CDR3 protein: CASSLGPGLAGGGGELFF. The CDR3 DNA follows: TGTGCCAGCAGCTTGGGACCGGGACTAGCGGGAGGAGGGGGGGAGCTGTTTTTT.